What follows describes a single T cell receptor beta chain. Clones were sequenced by immunoSEQ multiplex PCR, and TCRdb holds only the in-frame ones, with some missing. In the table there are 90,000 to 95,000 clones, 93% of which are singletons. The sample belongs to a study of siplizumab effects on memory and regulatory T cells. Unmatched junction bases numbered 6, after V lost 5 bases and J lost 6 bases. CDR1 SGHVS and CDR2 FQNEAQ come from the germline V gene. The CDR3 covers 13 residues. This receptor was obtained from a human donor in good health. This chain uses TRBV7-8 with TRBJ2-7; TRBD1 aligns across 8 bases. Sequencing was done on a sample of CD8+ T cells sorted from blood. The CDR3 sequence: CASSQTGVGEQYF. CDR3 in DNA: TGTGCCAGCAGCCAGACAGGGGTGGGCGAGCAGTACTTC.